The clone carrying this T cell receptor beta chain has ten or more counts. Its antigen is not identified. These data are taken from a study of human T cells and chemical hapten exposure. Study-wide results and caveats: TCRs at a frequency above 1 in 1000 stayed unchanged with DPC sensitization.

Within the library, unique molecular identifiers were attached to each individual cDNA molecule. Original analysis: TCRs per sample had a median of approximately 96,000 and ranged from about 23,224 to 700,000. TCRdb re-analysed the 5' RACE reads in MiXCR, keeping a single row per CDR3 protein. TCRdb, rather than the study authors, made the V and J calls. The repertoire has 120,000 to 150,000 distinct CDR3 sequences, around 4% of them found once; the top ten carry around 1.4%. Unfractionated whole blood was the source from which total RNA was extracted. This CDR3 has 13 residues. V was trimmed by 4 bases and J by 4 bases, leaving 8 bases between them. Germline values: CDR1 MNHNS, CDR2 SASEGT.

The TCR originated in a female donor in good health. The chain carries TRBV6-1 and TRBJ2-1; no clear D gene. The CDR3, as DNA: TGTGCCAGCAGTGGGGTCCAGTACAATGAGCAGTTCTTC. This gives the protein CASSGVQYNEQFF.